The source of this TCR beta chain is a study of cytomegalovirus exposure and HLA in healthy donors. In germline, CDR1 is MNHEY, CDR2 SMNVEV (reference sequence). The CDR3 has 13 residues. Trimming took off 2 bases at V and 6 bases at J, with 7 bases between the two ends. The PCR employed 60 Vbeta primers together with 13 Jbeta primers. Method: immunoSEQ multiplex PCR; TCRdb's copy keeps in-frame clones and lacks some. The sample yields tens of thousands of clones, about 72% seen once. The chain combines TRBV27 with TRBJ2-2; D gene ambiguous. The material sequenced was PBMCs. The sequence was obtained from a man aged 25 to 40 in good health and CMV-seronegative. CDR3 coding DNA: TGTGCCAGCAGTTTACTGAGCGCCGGGGAGCTGTTTTTT. Translating gives CASSLLSAGELFF.